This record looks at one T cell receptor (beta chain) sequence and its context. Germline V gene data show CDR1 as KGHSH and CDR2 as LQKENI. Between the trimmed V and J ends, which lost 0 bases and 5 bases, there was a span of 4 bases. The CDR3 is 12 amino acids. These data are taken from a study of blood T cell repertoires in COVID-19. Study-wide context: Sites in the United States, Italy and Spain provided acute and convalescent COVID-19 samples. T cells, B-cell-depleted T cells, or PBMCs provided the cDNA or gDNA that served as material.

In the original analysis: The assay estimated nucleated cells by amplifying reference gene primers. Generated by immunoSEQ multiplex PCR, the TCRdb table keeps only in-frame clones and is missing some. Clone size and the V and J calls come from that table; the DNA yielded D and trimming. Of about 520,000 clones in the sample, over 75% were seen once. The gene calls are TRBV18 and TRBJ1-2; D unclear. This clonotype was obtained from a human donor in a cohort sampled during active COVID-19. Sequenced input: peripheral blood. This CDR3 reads CASSPPLYGYTF. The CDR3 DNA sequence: TGTGCCAGCTCACCACCCCTGTATGGCTACACCTTC.